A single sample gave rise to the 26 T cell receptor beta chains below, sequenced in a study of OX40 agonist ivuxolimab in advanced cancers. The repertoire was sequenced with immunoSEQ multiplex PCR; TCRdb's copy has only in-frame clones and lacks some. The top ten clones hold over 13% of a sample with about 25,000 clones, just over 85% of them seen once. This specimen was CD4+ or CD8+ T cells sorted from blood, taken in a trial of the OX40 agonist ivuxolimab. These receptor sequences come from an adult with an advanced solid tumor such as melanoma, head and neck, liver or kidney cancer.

The CDR3 sequence: CASSEEGPSYEQYF. CDR3 nucleotide sequence: TGTGCCAGCAGTGAAGAGGGCCCGTCCTACGAGCAGTACTTC. The V call is TRBV2, the J call TRBJ2-7; D call uncertain. Trimming pared 1 base from V and 1 base from J, leaving 8 bases between. The CDR3 sequence is 14 residues long. From germline, CDR1 is SNHLY and CDR2 FYNNEI.

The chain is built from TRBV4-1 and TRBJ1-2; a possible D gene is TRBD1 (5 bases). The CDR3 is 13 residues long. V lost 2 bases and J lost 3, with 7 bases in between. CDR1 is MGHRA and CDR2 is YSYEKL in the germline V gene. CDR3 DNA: TGCGCCAGCAGCCAACAGGGTTACTATGGCTACACCTTC. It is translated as CASSQQGYYGYTF.

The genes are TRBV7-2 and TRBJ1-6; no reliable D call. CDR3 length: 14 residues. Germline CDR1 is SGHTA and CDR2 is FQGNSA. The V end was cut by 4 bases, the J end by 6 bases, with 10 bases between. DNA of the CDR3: TGTGCCAGCAGCTCGGGCCGAGGTAATTCACCCCTCCACTTT. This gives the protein CASSSGRGNSPLHF.

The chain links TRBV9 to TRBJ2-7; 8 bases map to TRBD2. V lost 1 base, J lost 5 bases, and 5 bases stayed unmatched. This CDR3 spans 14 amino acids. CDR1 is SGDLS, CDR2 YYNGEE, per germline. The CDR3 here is CASSVSGSPDEQYF. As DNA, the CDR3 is TGTGCCAGCAGCGTAAGCGGGAGTCCCGACGAGCAGTACTTC.

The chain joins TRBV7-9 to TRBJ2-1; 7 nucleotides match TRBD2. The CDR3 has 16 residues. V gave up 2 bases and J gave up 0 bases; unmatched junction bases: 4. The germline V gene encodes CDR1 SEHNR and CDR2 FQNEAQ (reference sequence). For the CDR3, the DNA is TGTGCCAGCAGCTTACTCGGGGGGAGCTCCTACAATGAGCAGTTCTTC. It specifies CASSLLGGSSYNEQFF. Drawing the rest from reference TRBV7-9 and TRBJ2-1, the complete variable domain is DTGVSQNPRHKITKRGQNVTFRCDPISEHNRLYWYRQTLGQGPEFLTYFQNEAQLEKSRLLSDRFSAERPKGSFSTLEIQRTEQGDSAMYLCASSLLGGSSYNEQFFGPGTRLTVL.

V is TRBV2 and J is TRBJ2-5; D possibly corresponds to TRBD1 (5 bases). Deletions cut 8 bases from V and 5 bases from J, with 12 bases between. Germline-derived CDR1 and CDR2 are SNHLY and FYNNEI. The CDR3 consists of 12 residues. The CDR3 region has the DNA TGTGCCAGCGGACACTCGTGGGAGACCCAGTACTTC. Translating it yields CASGHSWETQYF.

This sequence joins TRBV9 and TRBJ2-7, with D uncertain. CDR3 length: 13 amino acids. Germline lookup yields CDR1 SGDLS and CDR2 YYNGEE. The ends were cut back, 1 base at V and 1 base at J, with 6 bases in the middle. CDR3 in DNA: TGTGCCAGCAGCGTAAGAGAGTCCTACGAGCAGTACTTC. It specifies CASSVRESYEQYF.

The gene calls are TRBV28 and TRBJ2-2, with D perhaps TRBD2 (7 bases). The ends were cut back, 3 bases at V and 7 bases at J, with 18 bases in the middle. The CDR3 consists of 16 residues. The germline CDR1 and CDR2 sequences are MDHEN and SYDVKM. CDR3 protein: CASSFRGANSDGELFF. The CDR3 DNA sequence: TGTGCCAGCAGTTTCCGGGGGGCGAATAGCGACGGGGAGCTGTTTTTT.

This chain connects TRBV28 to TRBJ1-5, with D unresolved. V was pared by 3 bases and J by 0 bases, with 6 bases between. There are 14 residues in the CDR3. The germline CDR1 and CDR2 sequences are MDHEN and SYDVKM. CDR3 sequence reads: CASSFGISNQPQHF. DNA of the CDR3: TGTGCCAGCAGTTTCGGGATTAGCAATCAGCCCCAGCATTTT. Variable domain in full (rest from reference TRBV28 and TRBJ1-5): DVKVTQSSRYLVKRTGEKVFLECVQDMDHENMFWYRQDPGLGLRLIYFSYDVKMKEKGDIPEGYSVSREKKERFSLILESASTNQTSMYLCASSFGISNQPQHFGDGTRLSIL.

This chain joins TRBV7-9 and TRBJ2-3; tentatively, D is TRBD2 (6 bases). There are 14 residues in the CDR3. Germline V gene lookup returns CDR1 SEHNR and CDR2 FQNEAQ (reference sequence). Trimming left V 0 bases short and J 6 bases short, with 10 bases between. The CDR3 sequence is CASSLAGRGDTQYF. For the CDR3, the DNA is TGTGCCAGCAGCTTAGCCGGGAGAGGGGATACGCAGTATTTT.

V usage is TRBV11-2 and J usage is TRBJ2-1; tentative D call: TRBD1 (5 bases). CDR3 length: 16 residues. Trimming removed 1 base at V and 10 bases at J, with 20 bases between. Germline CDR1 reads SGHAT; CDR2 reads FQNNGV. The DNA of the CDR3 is TGTGCCAGCAGCTTAGTCCCTCCGACCCAAAGGGGCGAGCAGTTCTTC. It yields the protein CASSLVPPTQRGEQFF.

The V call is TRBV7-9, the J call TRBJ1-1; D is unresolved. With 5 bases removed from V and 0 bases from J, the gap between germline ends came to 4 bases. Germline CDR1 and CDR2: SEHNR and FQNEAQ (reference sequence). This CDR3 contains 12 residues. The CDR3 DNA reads TGTGCCAGCAGCCTATTGAACACTGAAGCTTTCTTT. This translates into CASSLLNTEAFF.

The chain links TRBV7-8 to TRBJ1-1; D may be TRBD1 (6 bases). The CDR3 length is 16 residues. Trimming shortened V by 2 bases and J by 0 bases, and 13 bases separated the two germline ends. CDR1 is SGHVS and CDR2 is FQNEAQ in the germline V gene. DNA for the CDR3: TGTGCCAGCAGCTTAAACTACAGGGCGGTGAACACTGAAGCTTTCTTT. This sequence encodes CASSLNYRAVNTEAFF.

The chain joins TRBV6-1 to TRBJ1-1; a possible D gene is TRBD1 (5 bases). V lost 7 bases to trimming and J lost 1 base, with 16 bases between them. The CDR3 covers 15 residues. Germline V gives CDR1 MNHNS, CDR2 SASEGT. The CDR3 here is CASKWDREKNTEAFF. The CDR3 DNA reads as TGTGCCAGCAAGTGGGACCGCGAAAAGAACACTGAAGCTTTCTTT.

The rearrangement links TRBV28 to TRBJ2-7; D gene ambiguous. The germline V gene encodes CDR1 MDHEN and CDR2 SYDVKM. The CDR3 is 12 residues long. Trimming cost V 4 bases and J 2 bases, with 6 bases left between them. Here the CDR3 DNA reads TGTGCCAGCAGTTATACCGCCTACGAGCAGTACTTC. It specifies CASSYTAYEQYF.

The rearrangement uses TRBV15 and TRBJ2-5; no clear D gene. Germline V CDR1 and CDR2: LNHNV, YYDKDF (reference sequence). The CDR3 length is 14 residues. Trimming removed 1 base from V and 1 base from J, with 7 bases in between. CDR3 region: CATSRGPTQETQYF. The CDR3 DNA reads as TGTGCCACCAGCAGAGGCCCAACCCAAGAGACCCAGTACTTC.

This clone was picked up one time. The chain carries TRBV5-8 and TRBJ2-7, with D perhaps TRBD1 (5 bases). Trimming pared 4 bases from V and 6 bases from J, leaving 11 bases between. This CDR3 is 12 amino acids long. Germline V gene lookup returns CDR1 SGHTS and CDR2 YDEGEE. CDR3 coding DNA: TGTGCCAGCAGCCCCTCAGGGCGCGAGCAGTACTTC. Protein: CASSPSGREQYF.

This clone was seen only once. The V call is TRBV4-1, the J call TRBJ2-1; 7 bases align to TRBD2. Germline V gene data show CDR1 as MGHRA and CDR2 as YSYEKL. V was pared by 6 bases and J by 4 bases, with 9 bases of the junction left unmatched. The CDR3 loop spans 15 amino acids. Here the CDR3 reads CASSQRGGVYNEQFF. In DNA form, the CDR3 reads TGCGCCAGCAGTCAAAGGGGAGGGGTTTACAATGAGCAGTTCTTC.

Written as DNA, the CDR3 is TGTGCCAGCAGCTTAACGCCCGGGAACACCGGGGAGCTGTTTTTT. This encodes CASSLTPGNTGELFF. The chain combines TRBV7-8 with TRBJ2-2; D is unclear. The length of the CDR3 is 15 residues. Trimming took 2 bases from V and 1 from J, leaving 8 bases between them. The germline V gene encodes CDR1 SGHVS and CDR2 FQNEAQ. The whole variable domain, remainder taken from reference TRBV7-8 and TRBJ2-2, is GAGVSQSPRYKVAKRGQDVALRCDPISGHVSLFWYQQALGQGPEFLTYFQNEAQLDKSGLPSDRFFAERPEGSVSTLKIQRTQQEDSAVYLCASSLTPGNTGELFFGEGSRLTVL.

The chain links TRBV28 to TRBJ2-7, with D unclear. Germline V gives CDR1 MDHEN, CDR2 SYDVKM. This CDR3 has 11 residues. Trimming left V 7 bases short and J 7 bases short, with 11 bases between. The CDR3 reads CASTRTSEQYF. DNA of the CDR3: TGTGCCAGCACCCGAACTTCGGAGCAGTACTTC.

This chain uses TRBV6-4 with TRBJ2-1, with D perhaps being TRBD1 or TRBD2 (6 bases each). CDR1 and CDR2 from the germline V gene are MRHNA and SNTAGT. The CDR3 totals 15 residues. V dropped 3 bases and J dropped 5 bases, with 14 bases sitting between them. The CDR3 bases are TGTGCCAGCAGTGAGGGGACGGGGGACAACAATGAGCAGTTCTTC. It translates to CASSEGTGDNNEQFF.

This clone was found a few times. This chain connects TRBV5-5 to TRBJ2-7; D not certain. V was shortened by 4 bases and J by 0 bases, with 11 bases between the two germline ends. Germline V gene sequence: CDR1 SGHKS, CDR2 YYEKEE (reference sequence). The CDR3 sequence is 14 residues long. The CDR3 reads CASSLRLNSYEQYF. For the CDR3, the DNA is TGTGCCAGCAGCCTTAGACTCAACTCCTACGAGCAGTACTTC.

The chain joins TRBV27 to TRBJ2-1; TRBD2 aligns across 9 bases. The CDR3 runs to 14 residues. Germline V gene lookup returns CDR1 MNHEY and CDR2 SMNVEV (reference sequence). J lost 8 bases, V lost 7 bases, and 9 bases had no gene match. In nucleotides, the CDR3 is TGTGCCAGCATAGGGGGCGGGAGGGAGGATGAGCAGTTCTTC. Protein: CASIGGGREDEQFF.

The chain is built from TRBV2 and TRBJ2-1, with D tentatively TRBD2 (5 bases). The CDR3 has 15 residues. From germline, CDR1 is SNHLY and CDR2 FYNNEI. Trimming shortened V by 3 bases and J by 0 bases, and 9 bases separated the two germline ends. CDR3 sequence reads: CASSDWGVSYNEQFF. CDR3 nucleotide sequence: TGTGCCAGCAGTGATTGGGGAGTCTCCTACAATGAGCAGTTCTTC.

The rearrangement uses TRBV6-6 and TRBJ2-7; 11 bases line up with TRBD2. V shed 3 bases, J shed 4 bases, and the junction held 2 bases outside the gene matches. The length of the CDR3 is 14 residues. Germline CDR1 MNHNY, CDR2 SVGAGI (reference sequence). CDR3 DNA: TGTGCCAGCAGTTATGGGACTAGCGGATACGAGCAGTACTTC. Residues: CASSYGTSGYEQYF.

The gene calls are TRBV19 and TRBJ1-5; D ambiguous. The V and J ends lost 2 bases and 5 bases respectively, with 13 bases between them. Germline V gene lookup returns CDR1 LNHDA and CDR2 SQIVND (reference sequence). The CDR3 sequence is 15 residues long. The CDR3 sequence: CASSIRLGPDQPQHF. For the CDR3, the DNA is TGTGCCAGTAGTATACGGTTAGGGCCGGATCAGCCCCAGCATTTT.